A selection of T cell receptor beta chains follows, all from one sample in a study of PD-1 blockade in classical Hodgkin lymphoma. Assay: immunoSEQ multiplex PCR; the TCRdb copy retains only in-frame clones and omits some. This table has around 3,400 clones, roughly 84% appearing once. The sequenced material came from CD4+ T cells from blood. The receptors originated from a human donor with classical Hodgkin lymphoma. Both conserved end residues are part of each CDR3. D genes are given only for firm matches. Rows may omit the clone size; those that give it use once, few, many or a size class.

NA	TRBV2	TRBJ2-2	TRBD1	TGTGCCAGCAGTGAAACAGGGGGAAACGGGGAGCTGTTTTTT	CASSETGGNGELFF
NA	TRBV2	TRBJ2-5	TRBD1	TGTGCCAGCAGTGGGGACAGTCAAGAGACCCAGTACTTC	CASSGDSQETQYF
NA	TRBV7-3	TRBJ2-7	NA	TGTGCCAGCAGCCTGGGACAAAGGGGCGAGCAGTACTTC	CASSLGQRGEQYF
NA	TRBV7-2	TRBJ1-1	NA	TGTGCCAGCAGCAGAGACAGGACCACTGAAGCTTTCTTT	CASSRDRTTEAFF
few	TRBV29-1	TRBJ1-1	NA	TGCAGCGTTCGGTGGGGCGGTGACACTGAAGCTTTCTTT	CSVRWGGDTEAFF
NA	TRBV2	TRBJ2-5	NA	TGTGCCAGCACTATGCTACAGTCCCAAGAGACCCAGTACTTC	CASTMLQSQETQYF
NA	TRBV7-8	TRBJ2-1	TRBD2	TGTGCCAGCAGCTCCTTAGCGGGAGGAGGGTACAATGAGCAGTTCTTC	CASSSLAGGGYNEQFF
NA	TRBV6-1	TRBJ1-2	NA	TGTGCCAGCAGTGAAAACGGGGCAGTCTATGGCTACACCTTC	CASSENGAVYGYTF
few	TRBV27	TRBJ1-4	NA	TGTGCCAGCGGATCGGCACAGGCAACTAATGAAAAACTGTTTTTT	CASGSAQATNEKLFF
NA	TRBV2	TRBJ2-3	NA	TGTGCCAGCAGTGAGGTCCGCGGATCAGATACGCAGTATTTT	CASSEVRGSDTQYF
NA	TRBV28	TRBJ2-1	TRBD2	TGTGCCAGCAGTCCTCCGGGACTAGCGGGAGGAAGGAGAAATGAGCAGTTCTTC	CASSPPGLAGGRRNEQFF
NA	TRBV18	TRBJ2-3	NA	TGTGCCAGCTCACCATCCAGGGGAACAGATACGCAGTATTTT	CASSPSRGTDTQYF
NA	TRBV19	TRBJ1-1	NA	TGTGCCAGTAGTACTGGGAGGGCTAATAAAGCTTTCTTT	CASSTGRANKAFF
NA	TRBV2	TRBJ1-1	NA	TGTGCCAGCGGACCCGGGACCCTGAACACTGAAGCTTTCTTT	CASGPGTLNTEAFF
NA	TRBV2	TRBJ2-1	NA	TGTGCCAGCAGTGAATTGGGGTGGGGGTACAATGAGCAGTTCTTC	CASSELGWGYNEQFF
NA	TRBV9	TRBJ1-6	NA	TGTGCCAGCAGCGTTGACAGCAGCTCCTATAATTCACCCCTCCACTTT	CASSVDSSSYNSPLHF
few	TRBV2	TRBJ2-1	TRBD2	TGTGCCAGCAGTGAACTTGCTAGCGGGGTAACGGATGAGCAGTTCTTC	CASSELASGVTDEQFF
NA	TRBV30	TRBJ1-2	NA	TGTGCCTGGTTTGGAAAGGGGGCTAACTATGGCTACACCTTC	CAWFGKGANYGYTF
NA	TRBV2	TRBJ2-3	TRBD1	TGTGCCAGCACACGTCTGGGACAGGGGGAGGAAACGCAGTATTTT	CASTRLGQGEETQYF
NA	TRBV2	TRBJ1-2	NA	TGTGCCAGCAGTGAAGGATGGGCAGGCCCGGCTGGGGGCTACACCTTC	CASSEGWAGPAGGYTF
NA	TRBV6-5	TRBJ2-7	NA	TGTGCCAGCAGTTACTCGGTTCTTAGAGGGGAGCAGTACTTC	CASSYSVLRGEQYF
NA	TRBV18	TRBJ2-2	TRBD1	TGTGCCAGCTCTCGGGACAGTTCCGGGGAGCTGTTTTTT	CASSRDSSGELFF
few	TRBV7-8	TRBJ1-6	NA	TGTGCCAGCAGCCTCCTTCGGATGGGGAATTCACCCCTCCACTTT	CASSLLRMGNSPLHF
NA	TRBV6-6	TRBJ2-7	NA	TGTGCCAGCAGTCGCCCCCCGCGGACATCCTCCTACGAGCAGTACTTC	CASSRPPRTSSYEQYF
NA	TRBV5-1	TRBJ1-3	NA	TGCGCCAGCAGCTTGGGCCCGATTGGAGGGGGAAACACCATATATTTT	CASSLGPIGGGNTIYF
NA	TRBV5-4	TRBJ1-2	NA	TGTGCCAGCAGCTTCGAAGGGACTAATGGCTACACCTTC	CASSFEGTNGYTF
NA	TRBV28	TRBJ2-7	TRBD2	TGTGCCAGCAGTCTAGCGGGAGGAGCCTCCTACGAGCAGTACTTC	CASSLAGGASYEQYF
NA	TRBV18	TRBJ1-1	NA	TGTGCCAGCTCACCAATAGGGGGGGCGAACACTGAAGCTTTCTTT	CASSPIGGANTEAFF
NA	TRBV6-1	TRBJ2-7	TRBD1	TGTGCCAGCAGTGAAGTAGGGGGCCTCTACGAGCAGTACTTC	CASSEVGGLYEQYF
NA	TRBV9	TRBJ2-1	NA	TGTGCCAGCAGCGGCCTAATTTACAATGAGCAGTTCTTC	CASSGLIYNEQFF
NA	TRBV5-1	TRBJ1-4	NA	TGCGCCAGTAGGACGGGAACTAATGAAAAACTGTTTTTT	CASRTGTNEKLFF
NA	TRBV30	TRBJ2-2	NA	TGTGCCTGGAGCTCAGGGGTGAACACCGGGGAGCTGTTTTTT	CAWSSGVNTGELFF
NA	TRBV7-9	TRBJ1-6	NA	TGTGCCAGCAGCTCCGGGGGAGAGGTTAATTCACCCCTCCACTTT	CASSSGGEVNSPLHF
NA	TRBV7-9	TRBJ2-7	TRBD1	TGTGCCAGCAGCCTTGGGACAGGGGCTGTCTCCTACGAGCAGTACTTC	CASSLGTGAVSYEQYF
NA	TRBV2	TRBJ1-3	TRBD1	TGTGCCAGCAGTGAAACAGGGGGAGACACCATATATTTT	CASSETGGDTIYF
NA	TRBV6-1	TRBJ2-3	TRBD2	TGTGCCAGCAGTGAAGCATTGACTAGCGAAGCGCAGTATTTT	CASSEALTSEAQYF